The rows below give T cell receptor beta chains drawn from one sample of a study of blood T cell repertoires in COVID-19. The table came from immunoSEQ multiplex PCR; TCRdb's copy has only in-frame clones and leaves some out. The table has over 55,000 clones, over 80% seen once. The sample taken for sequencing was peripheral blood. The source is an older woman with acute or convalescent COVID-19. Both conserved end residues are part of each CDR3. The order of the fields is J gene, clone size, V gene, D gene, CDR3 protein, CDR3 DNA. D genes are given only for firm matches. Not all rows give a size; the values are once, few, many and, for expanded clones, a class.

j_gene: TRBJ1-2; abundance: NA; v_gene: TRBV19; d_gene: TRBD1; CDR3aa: CASSIQDRAGYTF; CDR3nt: TGTGCCAGTAGTATACAAGACAGGGCTGGCTACACCTTC
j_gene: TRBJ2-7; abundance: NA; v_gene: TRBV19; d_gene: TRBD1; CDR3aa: CASNTRDRPYEQYF; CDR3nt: TGTGCCAGTAATACCCGGGACAGACCCTACGAGCAGTACTTC
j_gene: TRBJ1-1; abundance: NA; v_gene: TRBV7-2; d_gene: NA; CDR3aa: CASSQRSGQGTEAFF; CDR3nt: TGTGCCAGCAGCCAGAGGTCTGGGCAGGGGACTGAAGCTTTCTTT
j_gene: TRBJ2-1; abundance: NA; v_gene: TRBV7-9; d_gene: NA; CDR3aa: CASSSPWGRYNEQFF; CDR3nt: TGTGCCAGCAGCTCCCCATGGGGCAGGTACAATGAGCAGTTCTTC
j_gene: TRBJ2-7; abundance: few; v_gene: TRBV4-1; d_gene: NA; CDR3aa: CASSISDSGYEQYF; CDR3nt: TGCGCCAGCAGCATATCAGACAGTGGGTACGAGCAGTACTTC
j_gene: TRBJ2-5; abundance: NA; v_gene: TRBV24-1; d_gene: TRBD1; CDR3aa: CATSDQTGGQETQYF; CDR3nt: TGTGCCACCAGTGACCAAACAGGGGGGCAAGAGACCCAGTACTTC
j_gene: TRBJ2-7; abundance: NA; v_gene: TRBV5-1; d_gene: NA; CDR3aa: CASSRDTMMMSSYEQYF; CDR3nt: TGCGCCAGCAGCCGGGACACCATGATGATGAGCTCCTACGAGCAGTACTTC
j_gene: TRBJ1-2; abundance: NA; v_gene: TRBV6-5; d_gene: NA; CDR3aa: CASTPSGRGGYTF; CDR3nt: TGTGCCAGCACTCCCTCCGGGAGAGGGGGCTACACCTTC
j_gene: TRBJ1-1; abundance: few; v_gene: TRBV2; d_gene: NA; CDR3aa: CASSVNTEAFF; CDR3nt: TGTGCCAGCAGCGTGAACACTGAAGCTTTCTTT
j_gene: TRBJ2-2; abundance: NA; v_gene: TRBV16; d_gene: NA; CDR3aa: CASSQGRDTYTGELFF; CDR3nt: TGTGCCAGCAGCCAAGGCCGGGACACCTACACCGGGGAGCTGTTTTTT
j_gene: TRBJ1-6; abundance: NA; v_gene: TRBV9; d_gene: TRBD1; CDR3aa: CASSGSRTGGVSYNSPLHF; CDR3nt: TGTGCCAGCAGCGGGTCGAGGACAGGGGGCGTATCCTATAATTCACCCCTCCACTTT
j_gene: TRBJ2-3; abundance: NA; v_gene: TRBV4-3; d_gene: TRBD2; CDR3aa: CASSQDGGGRTDTQYF; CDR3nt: TGCGCCAGCAGCCAAGATGGCGGGGGGCGCACAGATACGCAGTATTTT
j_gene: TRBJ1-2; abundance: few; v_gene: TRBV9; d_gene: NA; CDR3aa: CASSVGGPYDGYTF; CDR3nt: TGTGCCAGCAGCGTAGGGGGCCCCTATGATGGCTACACCTTC
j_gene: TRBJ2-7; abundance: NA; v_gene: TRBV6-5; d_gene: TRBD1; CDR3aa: CASRIDRGYEQYF; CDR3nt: TGTGCCAGCAGGATAGACAGGGGGTACGAGCAGTACTTC
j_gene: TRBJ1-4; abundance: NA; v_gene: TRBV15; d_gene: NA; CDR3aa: CATSRDMDRQEKLFF; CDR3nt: TGTGCCACCAGCAGAGATATGGACAGACAAGAAAAACTGTTTTTT
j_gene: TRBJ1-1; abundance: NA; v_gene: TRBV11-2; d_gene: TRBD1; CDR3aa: CASSPNTGGTMNTEAFF; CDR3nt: TGTGCCAGCAGTCCTAACACAGGGGGAACCATGAACACTGAAGCTTTCTTT
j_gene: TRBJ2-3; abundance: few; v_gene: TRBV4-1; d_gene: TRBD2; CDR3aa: CASSQVVPAGVSSTDTQYF; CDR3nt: TGCGCCAGCAGCCAAGTAGTTCCAGCGGGGGTTTCTAGCACAGATACGCAGTATTTT
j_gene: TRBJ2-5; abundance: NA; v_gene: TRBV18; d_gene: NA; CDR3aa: CASSPTGGETQYF; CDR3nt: TGTGCCAGCTCACCGACCGGAGGAGAGACCCAGTACTTC
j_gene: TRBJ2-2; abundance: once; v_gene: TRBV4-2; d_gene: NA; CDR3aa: CASSQDEADTGELFF; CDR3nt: TGTGCCAGCAGCCAAGATGAAGCGGACACCGGGGAGCTGTTTTTT
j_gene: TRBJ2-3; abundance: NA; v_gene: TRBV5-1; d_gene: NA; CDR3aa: CASSSGLPGDTQYF; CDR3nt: TGCGCCAGCAGCTCGGGACTCCCGGGCGATACGCAGTATTTT
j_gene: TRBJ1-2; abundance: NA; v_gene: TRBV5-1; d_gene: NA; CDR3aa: CASSLDLGHHYGYTF; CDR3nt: TGCGCCAGCAGCTTGGATTTGGGACACCACTATGGCTACACCTTC
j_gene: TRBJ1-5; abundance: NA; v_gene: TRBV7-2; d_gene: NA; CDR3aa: CASSLDVGLRQPQHF; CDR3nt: TGTGCCAGCAGCTTAGATGTTGGACTCCGCCAGCCCCAGCATTTT
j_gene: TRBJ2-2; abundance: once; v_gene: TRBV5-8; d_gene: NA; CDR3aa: CASSLRGNTGELFF; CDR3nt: TGTGCCAGCAGCTTGCGAGGGAACACCGGGGAGCTGTTTTTT
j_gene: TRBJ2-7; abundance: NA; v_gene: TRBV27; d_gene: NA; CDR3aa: CASSFGGESPYEQYF; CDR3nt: TGTGCCAGCAGTTTTGGGGGCGAATCTCCTTACGAGCAGTACTTC
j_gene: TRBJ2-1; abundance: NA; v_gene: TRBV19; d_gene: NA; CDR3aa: CASSMGLSYNEQFF; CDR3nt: TGTGCCAGTAGTATGGGGCTTTCCTACAATGAGCAGTTCTTC
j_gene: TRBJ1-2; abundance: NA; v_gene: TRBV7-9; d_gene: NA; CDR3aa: CASSLSARRGGYTF; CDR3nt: TGTGCCAGCAGCTTGTCCGCCCGGAGAGGTGGCTACACCTTC
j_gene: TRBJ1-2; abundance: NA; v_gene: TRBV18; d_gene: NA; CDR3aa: CASSPNWESGGYTF; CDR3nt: TGTGCCAGCTCACCAAATTGGGAATCGGGAGGCTACACCTTC
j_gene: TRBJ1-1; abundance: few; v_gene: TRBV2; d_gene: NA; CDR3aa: CASSQLSGTGAFF; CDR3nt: TGTGCCAGCAGTCAGCTAAGCGGGACCGGAGCTTTCTTT
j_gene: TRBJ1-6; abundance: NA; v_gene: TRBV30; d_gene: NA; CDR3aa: CAWSVPGIGNSPLHF; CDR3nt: TGTGCCTGGAGTGTACCCGGGATCGGTAATTCACCCCTCCACTTT
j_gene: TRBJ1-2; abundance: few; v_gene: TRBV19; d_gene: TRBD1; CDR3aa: CASTRDSGYGYTF; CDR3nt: TGTGCCAGTACCCGGGACAGTGGATATGGCTACACCTTC
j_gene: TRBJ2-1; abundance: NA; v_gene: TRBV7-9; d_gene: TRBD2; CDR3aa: CASSTTSGTTREQFF; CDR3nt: TGTGCCAGCAGCACGACTAGCGGGACAACACGTGAGCAGTTCTTC
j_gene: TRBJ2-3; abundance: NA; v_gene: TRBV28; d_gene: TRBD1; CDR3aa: CASSQYRGRDADTQYF; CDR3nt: TGTGCCAGCAGTCAGTACAGGGGACGAGACGCAGATACGCAGTATTTT
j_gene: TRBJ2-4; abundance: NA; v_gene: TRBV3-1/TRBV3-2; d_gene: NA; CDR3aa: CASSHVQGKNIQYF; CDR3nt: TGTGCCAGCAGCCATGTACAGGGAAAAAACATTCAGTACTTC
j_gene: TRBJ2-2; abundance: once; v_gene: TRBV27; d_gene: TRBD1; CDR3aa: CASSLRGRTGELFF; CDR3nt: TGTGCCAGCAGTTTAAGGGGGCGCACCGGGGAGCTGTTTTTT
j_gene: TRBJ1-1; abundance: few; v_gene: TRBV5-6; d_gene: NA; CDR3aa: CASSLMGAWGEAFF; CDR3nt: TGTGCCAGCAGCTTGATGGGGGCGTGGGGTGAAGCTTTCTTT
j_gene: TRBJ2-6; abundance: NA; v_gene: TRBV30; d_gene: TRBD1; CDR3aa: CAWSVVGWGTARSGANVLTF; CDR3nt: TGTGCCTGGAGTGTCGTAGGTTGGGGGACAGCGCGCTCTGGGGCCAACGTCCTGACTTTC
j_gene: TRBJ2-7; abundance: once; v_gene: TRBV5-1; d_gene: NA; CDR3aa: CASSLEYRNNEQYF; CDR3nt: TGCGCCAGCAGCTTGGAGTACAGAAACAACGAGCAGTACTTC